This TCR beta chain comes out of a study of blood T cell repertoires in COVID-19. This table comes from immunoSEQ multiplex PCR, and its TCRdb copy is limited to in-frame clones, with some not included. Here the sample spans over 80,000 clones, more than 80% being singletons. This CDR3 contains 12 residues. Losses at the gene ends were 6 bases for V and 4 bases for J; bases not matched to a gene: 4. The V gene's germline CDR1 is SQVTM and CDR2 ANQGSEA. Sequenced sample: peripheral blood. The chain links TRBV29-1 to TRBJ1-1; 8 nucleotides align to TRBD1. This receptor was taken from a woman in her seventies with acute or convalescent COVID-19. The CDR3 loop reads CSVDRGGTEAFF. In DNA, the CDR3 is TGCAGCGTCGACAGGGGCGGCACTGAAGCTTTCTTT. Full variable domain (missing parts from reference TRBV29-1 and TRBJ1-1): SAVISQKPSRDICQRGTSLTIQCQVDSQVTMMFWYRQQPGQSLTLIATANQGSEATYESGFVIDKFPISRPNLTFSTLTVSNMSPEDSSIYLCSVDRGGTEAFFGQGTRLTVV.